This T cell receptor (beta chain) was retrieved from a study of blood T cell repertoires in COVID-19. The data were produced by immunoSEQ multiplex PCR, yet TCRdb's version contains in-frame clones alone and is incomplete. The profile shows about 300,000 clones, just over 85% of them singletons. Residents of 20 to 25 US areas, aged about 18 to 95 years, made up the participants. Material: PBMCs or T cells enriched from blood (not recorded which). The clonotype was recovered from a man younger than 40 who had recovered from COVID-19.

CDR3 region: CASIRGGRAVQETQYF. The CDR3, as DNA: TGTGCCAGCATCAGGGGCGGGAGGGCGGTCCAAGAGACCCAGTACTTC. The chain carries TRBV7-2 and TRBJ2-5, with 9 bases matching TRBD2. The V and J ends lost 7 bases and 1 base, in that order; junction bases with no gene match: 10. The CDR3 is made up of 16 amino acids. Germline values: CDR1 SGHTA, CDR2 FQGNSA.